The next 26 T cell receptor beta chains were all read from a single sample in a study of cytomegalovirus exposure and HLA in healthy donors (dated by TCRdb to 2015 to 2018). Receptor amplification or capture employed the immunoSEQ multiplex PCR assay. TCRdb holds this immuneACCESS table with in-frame rearrangements only. Some clones are missing; in checked studies, unresolved V genes explain under half, and the rest has no known cause. Within this sample are some 120,000 clones, with about 85% of them counted one time only. 2.1% of the sample rests with the top ten. Sequenced input: PBMCs. All receptors come from a woman in her twenties or thirties in good health and CMV-seronegative.

This clone was seen a few times. V usage is TRBV5-1 and J usage is TRBJ2-7; 9 nucleotides match TRBD1. The length of the CDR3 is 14 residues. J lost 1 base, V lost 8 bases, and 7 bases had no gene match. Per germline, CDR1 SGHRS and CDR2 YFSETQ. CDR3 coding DNA: TGCGCCAGTTTTCGGGACAGGGTATCCTACGAGCAGTACTTC. Translating it yields CASFRDRVSYEQYF.

The chain recombines TRBV7-2 with TRBJ1-2; 9 positions match TRBD1. Germline CDR1 and CDR2: SGHTA and FQGNSA. Unmatched junction bases numbered 14, after V lost 4 bases and J lost 8 bases. The CDR3 runs to 16 residues. This CDR3 reads CASSWDRAITPTGYTF. The DNA for the CDR3 is TGTGCCAGCAGCTGGGACAGGGCCATCACTCCGACAGGCTACACCTTC.

This clone is categorized as medium-sized. This chain links TRBV2 with TRBJ2-2; 9 bases fit TRBD2. This CDR3 spans 12 amino acids. The junction had 2 bases not matched to a gene; V was cut back by 9 bases and J by 6 bases. Germline lookup yields CDR1 SNHLY and CDR2 FYNNEI. CDR3 sequence reads: CASRLAAGELFF. In nucleotides, the CDR3 is TGTGCCAGTAGACTAGCGGCCGGGGAGCTGTTTTTT.

The V and J genes are TRBV27 and TRBJ1-2; 8 bases match TRBD1. J was trimmed by 6 bases and V by 3 bases; bases with no gene match: 3. The CDR3 loop spans 13 amino acids. From germline, CDR1 is MNHEY and CDR2 SMNVEV (reference sequence). DNA of the CDR3: TGTGCCAGCAGTTTCCCAGGGGGCGATGGCTACACCTTC. Translated: CASSFPGGDGYTF.

The chain has TRBV23-1 and TRBJ1-3; TRBD1 aligns across 8 bases. TRBV23-1 is an open reading frame whose function is uncertain. The CDR3 has 20 residues. V was pared by 4 bases and J by 3 bases, with 20 bases of the junction left unmatched. In DNA form, the CDR3 reads TGCGCCAGCAGTCCTACCTATCCTCCGTGCGGACAGGGACTTGGAAACACCATATATTTT. Translated: CASSPTYPPCGQGLGNTIYF.

On this clone itself: Relative to the germline gene, one junction end is altered; a read error may explain this. The chain carries TRBV11-3 and TRBJ2-3; tentative D call: TRBD1 (6 bases). Germline values: CDR1 SGHNT, CDR2 YENEEA. CDR3 size: 16 residues. The CDR3 DNA reads TGTGTCAGCAGATCGAACAGGGAAGAGAACACAGATACGCAGTATTTT. This gives the protein CVSRSNREENTDTQYF.

Remarks on this clone: Other DNA sequences of this sample code for an identical CDR3. In nucleotides, the CDR3 is TGTGCCAGTAGTCCGGGACAGGGCGGTAACTATGGCTACACCTTC. Translating gives CASSPGQGGNYGYTF. This chain uses TRBV19 with TRBJ1-2, with 9 bases that match TRBD1. V shed 5 bases and J 1 base; nucleotides not matched to a gene: 5. Germline-derived CDR1 and CDR2 are LNHDA and SQIVND (reference sequence). The CDR3 contains 15 residues. The full variable domain, rest sourced from reference TRBV19 and TRBJ1-2, is DGGITQSPKYLFRKEGQNVTLSCEQNLNHDAMYWYRQDPGQGLRLIYYSQIVNDFQKGDIAEGYSVSREKKESFPLTVTSAQKNPTAFYLCASSPGQGGNYGYTFGSGTRLTVV.

The chain is built from TRBV18 and TRBJ2-7; D remains ambiguous. Germline V gene sequence: CDR1 KGHSH, CDR2 LQKENI. This CDR3 contains 12 residues. Trimming took off 3 bases at V and 4 bases at J, with 7 bases between the two ends. This CDR3 is CASSPQTYEQYF. CDR3 bases: TGTGCCAGCTCACCGCAGACTTACGAGCAGTACTTC.

The chain uses TRBV10-1 and TRBJ2-5, with 9 bases that match TRBD2. Germline V lookup: CDR1 WNHNN, CDR2 SYGVQD (reference sequence). Germline trimming cut 2 bases from V and 5 bases from J; bases unmatched to any gene: 3. This CDR3 contains 14 residues. The CDR3 region is CASSEERGVETQYF. The DNA of the CDR3 is TGCGCCAGCAGTGAGGAGCGGGGGGTCGAGACCCAGTACTTC.

The chain recombines TRBV19 with TRBJ1-5; weak D call: TRBD1 (5 bases). With 6 bases removed from V and 4 bases from J, the gap between germline ends came to 13 bases. CDR1 is LNHDA and CDR2 is SQIVND in the germline V gene (reference sequence). The CDR3 covers 14 residues. The CDR3 nucleotides are TGTGCCAGTAGGAAGGGGCTTGAGAATCAGCCCCAGCATTTT. Protein sequence: CASRKGLENQPQHF.

The chain recombines TRBV9 with TRBJ1-4; D may be TRBD1 (6 bases). From germline, CDR1 is SGDLS and CDR2 YYNGEE. V dropped 0 bases and J dropped 7 bases, with 13 bases sitting between them. This CDR3 is built from 15 residues. Here the CDR3 reads CASSVDPGAGEKLFF. CDR3 coding DNA: TGTGCCAGCAGCGTAGACCCAGGGGCGGGTGAAAAACTGTTTTTT.

On this clone: Other DNA sequences in the same sample also yield this CDR3. The V call is TRBV5-6, the J call TRBJ1-4; 7 bases fit TRBD1. Germline values: CDR1 SGHDT, CDR2 YYEEEE. Trimming cost V 0 bases and J 5 bases; bases outside gene matches: 4. This CDR3 is built from 15 residues. The CDR3 coding sequence is TGTGCCAGCAGCTTGGTGGGACAGCTCAATGAAAAACTGTTTTTT. It yields the protein CASSLVGQLNEKLFF.

The chain is built from TRBV7-9 and TRBJ1-4; D not certain. Germline CDR1 is SEHNR and CDR2 is FQNEAQ (reference sequence). This CDR3 region has 14 residues. Trimming left V 1 base short and J 8 bases short, with 11 bases between. CDR3 in amino acids: CASSLEGGGEKLFF. The CDR3 bases are TGTGCCAGCAGCTTAGAAGGAGGCGGCGAAAAACTGTTTTTT.

V and J are TRBV21-1 and TRBJ2-6; the table names TRBD2, a call not compared with the DNA. TRBV21-1 is described as a pseudogene. This CDR3 has 15 amino acids. This CDR3 is CASSKARSGANVLTF. CDR3 coding DNA: TGTGCCAGCAGCAAAGCGCGGTCTGGGGCCAACGTCCTGACTTTC.

V gene TRBV7-2 combines with J gene TRBJ2-4, with D possibly being TRBD1 (7 bases). CDR1 and CDR2 from the germline V gene are SGHTA and FQGNSA. Between the trimmed V and J ends, which lost 5 bases and 9 bases, there was a span of 23 bases. The CDR3 loop spans 16 amino acids. The CDR3 nucleotides are TGTGCCAGCAGCGCGGGGACAGACCTTATCTGGGGCATTCAGTACTTC. As protein: CASSAGTDLIWGIQYF.

The rearrangement uses TRBV11-2 and TRBJ2-1; TRBD1 aligns across 10 bases. From germline, CDR1 is SGHAT and CDR2 FQNNGV. The ends lost 1 base at V and 3 bases at J; junction bases unmatched: 6. CDR3 size: 17 residues. The CDR3 protein is CASSLVIGQGVYNEQFF. Here the CDR3 DNA reads TGTGCCAGCAGCTTAGTGATCGGACAGGGGGTCTACAATGAGCAGTTCTTC.

The chain combines TRBV19 with TRBJ1-2, with 7 bases aligning to TRBD1. With 7 bases clipped from V and 0 bases from J, the junction kept 5 bases outside the gene matches. CDR1 is LNHDA, CDR2 SQIVND, per germline (reference sequence). This CDR3 spans 14 amino acids. The CDR3 protein is CASTGTASNYGYTF. The CDR3 DNA reads as TGTGCCAGTACCGGGACAGCCTCTAACTATGGCTACACCTTC.

In its sample, this clone was seen once. The chain is built from TRBV7-8 and TRBJ1-4; D is unclear. The V gene lost 8 bases and the J gene lost 8 bases, with 12 bases spanning the gap. In germline, CDR1 is SGHVS, CDR2 FQNEAQ. CDR3 size: 12 residues. CDR3 coding DNA: TGTGCCAGCGGAGAGGGTCGGGAAAAACTGTTTTTT. Residues: CASGEGREKLFF.

The J gene is TRBJ2-1, the V gene TRBV7-3; TRBD2 might be the D (5 bases). The V gene's germline CDR1 is SGHTA and CDR2 FQGTGA. Trimming took 5 bases from V and 6 from J, leaving 14 bases between them. This CDR3 is built from 14 residues. The CDR3 region has the DNA TGTGCCAGCAGCGTGGGCGTAGGAGGCAATGAGCAGTTCTTC. This codes for CASSVGVGGNEQFF.

The chain carries TRBV6-4 and TRBJ2-7; D gene ambiguous. V was cut by 0 bases and J by 3 bases, with 15 bases left in between. The germline gives CDR1 MRHNA, CDR2 SNTAGT. The CDR3 has 16 residues. CDR3 sequence reads: CASSDSISESDYEQYF. The CDR3, as DNA: TGTGCCAGCAGTGACTCGATCTCGGAGTCGGACTACGAGCAGTACTTC.

This chain links TRBV10-3 with TRBJ1-2; the match to TRBD1 covers 10 bases. The CDR3 spans 16 residues. Germline CDR1 ENHRY, CDR2 SYGVKD. V dropped 3 bases and J dropped 4; count of bases not matched to a gene: 8. CDR3 loop: CAISESGTGDFYGYTF. CDR3 bases: TGTGCCATCAGTGAATCCGGGACAGGGGATTTCTATGGCTACACCTTC.

The chain recombines TRBV4-3 with TRBJ2-7; D possibly corresponds to TRBD2 (5 bases). Trimming removed 0 bases from V and 5 bases from J, with 17 bases in between. This CDR3 comprises 16 residues. Germline V gene sequence: CDR1 LGHNA, CDR2 YSLEER. CDR3 coding DNA: TGCGCCAGCAGCCAAGATAGGCCGCCGGGAATCCACGAGCAGTACTTC. Translating it yields CASSQDRPPGIHEQYF.

This chain uses TRBV7-2 with TRBJ2-7; 10 bases are shared with TRBD2. The junction had 4 bases not matched to a gene; V was cut back by 0 bases and J by 2 bases. The CDR3 length is 16 residues. Germline V CDR1 and CDR2: SGHTA, FQGNSA. CDR3 sequence reads: CASSLASGGAPYEQYF. CDR3 coding DNA: TGTGCCAGCAGCTTAGCGAGCGGGGGGGCGCCCTACGAGCAGTACTTC.

The gene calls are TRBV6-1 and TRBJ1-5, with 7 bases aligning to TRBD1. The CDR3 runs to 13 residues. Germline CDR1 MNHNS, CDR2 SASEGT. With V trimmed by 4 bases and J by 7 bases, 4 bases remained unmatched. CDR3 sequence reads: CASSARQGQPQHF. The CDR3 DNA sequence: TGTGCCAGCAGTGCCCGACAGGGCCAGCCCCAGCATTTT.

This chain uses TRBV30 with TRBJ1-4; maybe TRBD1 (6 bases). Germline V gene sequence: CDR1 GTSNPN, CDR2 SVGIG (reference sequence). Trimming cost V 0 bases and J 5 bases, with 10 bases left between them. CDR3 length: 14 amino acids. Written as DNA, the CDR3 is TGTGCCTGGAGTGTCGGGGGGCCGAATGAAAAACTGTTTTTT. This codes for CAWSVGGPNEKLFF.

The chain couples TRBV2 to TRBJ1-3, with 7 bases that match TRBD1. J lost 0 bases, V lost 6 bases, and 8 bases had no gene match. The germline gives CDR1 SNHLY, CDR2 FYNNEI. The CDR3 length is 16 residues. The CDR3 sequence is CASSETGVGSGNTIYF. As DNA, the CDR3 is TGTGCCAGCAGCGAAACAGGGGTTGGCTCTGGAAACACCATATATTTT.